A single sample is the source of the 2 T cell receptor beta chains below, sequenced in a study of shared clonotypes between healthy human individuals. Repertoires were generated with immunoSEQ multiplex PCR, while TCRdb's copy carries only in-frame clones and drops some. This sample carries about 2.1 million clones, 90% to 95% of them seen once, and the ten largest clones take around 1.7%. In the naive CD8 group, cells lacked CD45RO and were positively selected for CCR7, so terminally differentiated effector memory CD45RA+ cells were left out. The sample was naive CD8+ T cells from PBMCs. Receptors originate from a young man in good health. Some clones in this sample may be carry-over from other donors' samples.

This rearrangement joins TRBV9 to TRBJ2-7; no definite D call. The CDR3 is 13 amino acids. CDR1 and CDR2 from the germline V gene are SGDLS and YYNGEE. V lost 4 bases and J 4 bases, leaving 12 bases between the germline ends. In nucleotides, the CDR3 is TGTGCCAGCAGCCCCGAAGGCAGATACGAGCAGTACTTC. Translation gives CASSPEGRYEQYF.

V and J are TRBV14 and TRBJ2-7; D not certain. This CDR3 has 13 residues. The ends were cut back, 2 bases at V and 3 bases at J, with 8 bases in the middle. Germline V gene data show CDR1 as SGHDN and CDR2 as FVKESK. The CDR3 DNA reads TGTGCCAGCAGCCAAACTAATTACTACGAGCAGTACTTC. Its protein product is CASSQTNYYEQYF.